Given below is one TCR beta chain in context. The sample originates from a study of T cell responses to AZD1222 COVID-19 vaccine. Libraries were prepared by immunoSEQ multiplex PCR; TCRdb keeps only in-frame clonotypes and omits some of them. Among around 150,000 clones listed, more than 85% were seen once. The CDR3 covers 17 residues. Germline CDR1 KGHSH, CDR2 LQKENI. V was shortened by 5 bases and J by 2 bases, with 21 bases between the two germline ends. The sample consisted of peripheral blood, taken 28 days after the second AZD1222 dose. This TCR was sampled from an adult who received the AZD1222 COVID-19 vaccine. The chain couples TRBV18 to TRBJ1-1; D possibly corresponds to TRBD1 (6 bases). DNA of the CDR3: TGTGCCAGCTCAAGGGCCCCATCAGGGGAATTAAACACTGAAGCTTTCTTT. It yields the protein CASSRAPSGELNTEAFF. The complete variable domain, with remaining parts taken from reference TRBV18 and TRBJ1-1, reads NAGVMQNPRHLVRRRGQEARLRCSPMKGHSHVYWYRQLPEEGLKFMVYLQKENIIDESGMPKERFSAEFPKEGPSILRIQQVVRGDSAAYFCASSRAPSGELNTEAFFGQGTRLTVV.